This entry features one TCR beta chain sequence. This clonotype was counted many times. Its antigen has not been determined. Base qualities are not recorded, but no much larger clone differs from it by a single base. This record comes from a study of T cells in Graves' hyperthyroidism and ophthalmopathy (dated by TCRdb to between 2018 and 2021). Background on the whole study: Peripheral blood was sampled at the time of initial diagnosis, prior to any treatment. In addition, the study compared T-cell repertoires in thyroid tissue and in blood from about six Graves' hyperthyroidism patients. The 95 to 100 discovery patients were divided at random into training and test sets in a 7:3 ratio. Once sampling was done, hyperthyroidism patients were given methimazole at a starting dose of 30 mg daily, whereas ophthalmopathy patients were given high-dose intravenous methylprednisolone. According to the paper, TCR Vbeta CDR3 sequencing was carried out on about 140 peripheral blood samples, which came from fewer than 50 ophthalmopathy, some 73 hyperthyroidism and roughly 17 progressor patients. Prospective prediction of ophthalmopathy was tested in an independent validation cohort consisting of fewer than 20 hyperthyroidism patients and 17 patients who later progressed to ophthalmopathy. To identify distinguishing TCR V-J signatures, a discovery cohort of roughly 100 patients was used, comprising some 45 with Graves' ophthalmopathy and around 60 with stable Graves' hyperthyroidism.

Study-level results and caveats: Ophthalmopathy was separated from stable hyperthyroidism by a 13 V-J signature model, with approximately 90% sensitivity and just over 81% specificity obtained in cross-validation and 80%/75% obtained in testing. During validation, the model predicted progression to ophthalmopathy a median of approximately 6.5 months ahead of onset, with more than 60% sensitivity and about 75% specificity. Sample size was not statistically predetermined, and investigators were not blinded to group allocation. Most expanded thyroid clonotypes (frequency above 0.001) were also detected in blood, suggesting blood repertoires may reflect thyroid immune responses.

The germline V gene yields MDHEN for CDR1 and SYDVKM for CDR2. The CDR3 numbers 16 residues from cysteine through phenylalanine. This entry keeps only the CDR3 DNA: 48 bases, framed from base 1. V and J are trimmed by 4 bases and 6 bases, and the gene matches miss 8 bases of the junction. Hyperthyroidism patients were newly diagnosed, had a disease duration of under 2 months, and were aged 18 to 65 years. Exclusion was applied to patients with uncontrolled infections, other autoimmune diseases, pregnancy or lactation. Diagnoses were based on clinical symptoms, serum thyroxine and TRAb, thyroid ultrasound and orbital computed tomography. For progressor patients, blood was drawn at the first diagnosis of hyperthyroidism, before any ophthalmopathy symptoms had appeared. Ficoll-Paque density gradient centrifugation was used to isolate PBMCs from 10 ml of fresh peripheral blood. Progressor patients were defined as those initially diagnosed with Graves' hyperthyroidism in whom ophthalmopathy developed during follow-up. Total RNA was extracted with Trizol reagent, and quality was checked on an Agilent 2100 Bioanalyzer.

The TCR beta CDR3 regions were amplified from the RNA transcripts. A first-round RT-PCR of the TCR CDR3 used the HTBI primer set with the Qiagen OneStep RT-PCR kit. The libraries were constructed in a second round of multiplex PCR and then size-selected and purified. Libraries were sequenced paired-end with 100 bp reads on an Illumina HiSeq2000. In the original analysis: SOAPnuke was used to process the raw data, throwing out any read that contained adapters or uncalled bases, had a mean Phred below 15, or lacked an exact constant-primer or identifier match. COPE v1.2.5 was used to merge the high-quality paired reads, and each unique nucleotide sequence was defined as a clonotype. MiTCR v1.1 was used to align clonotypes to the IMGT TRBV, TRBD and TRBJ reference segments. The analysis included only V-J combinations with a frequency above 0.0001, which together covered 99.2% of the repertoires. The TCS score was defined as F50 (clonal expansion) divided by E x V (chaos), with BLOSUM62-based TCRdist calculated between CDR3 peptides within each V-J. Welch's t-statistics and random forest reduced several hundred V-J features to roughly 13, which were used in a naive Bayes classifier (R e1071). TCRdb reanalyzed the raw reads on its own, using fastp at Q25 for trimming and MiXCR for clone calling, and kept in-frame beta chains. All rows with the same CDR3 protein become a single entry with the most common DNA and genes. These V and J calls derive from TCRdb rather than the authors' analysis. Counted in this sample were approximately 620,000 distinct CDR3 sequences; approximately 14% of them appeared once. The ten largest clones capture 4.5% to 6% of the sample.

This TCR came from a woman in her twenties or thirties with Graves' hyperthyroidism that later progressed to Graves' ophthalmopathy. The source material was blood. Recombination linked TRBV28 to TRBJ2-1, and 11 junctional nucleotides match TRBD2. The DNA is TGTGCCAGCAGTTCCCCCAGTAGCGGGAGGGCCAATGAGCAGTTCTTC. Translated, this gives CASSSPSSGRANEQFF.